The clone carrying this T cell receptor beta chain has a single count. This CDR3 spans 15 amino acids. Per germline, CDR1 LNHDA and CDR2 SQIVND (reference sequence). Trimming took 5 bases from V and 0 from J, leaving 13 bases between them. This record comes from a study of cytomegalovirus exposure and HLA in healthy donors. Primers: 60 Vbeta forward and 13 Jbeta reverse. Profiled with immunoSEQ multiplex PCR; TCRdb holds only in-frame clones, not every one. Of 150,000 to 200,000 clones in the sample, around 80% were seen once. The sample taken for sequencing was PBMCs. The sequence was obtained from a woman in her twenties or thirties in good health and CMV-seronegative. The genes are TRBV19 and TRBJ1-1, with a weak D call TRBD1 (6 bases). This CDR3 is CASSLTGTLNTEAFF. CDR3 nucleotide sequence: TGTGCCAGTAGTCTCACCGGGACATTGAACACTGAAGCTTTCTTT. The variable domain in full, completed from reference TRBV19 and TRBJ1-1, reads DGGITQSPKYLFRKEGQNVTLSCEQNLNHDAMYWYRQDPGQGLRLIYYSQIVNDFQKGDIAEGYSVSREKKESFPLTVTSAQKNPTAFYLCASSLTGTLNTEAFFGQGTRLTVV.